Following are 10 T cell receptor beta chains from one sample sequenced in a study of cytomegalovirus exposure and HLA in healthy donors. Vbeta (60) and Jbeta (13) primers were used in the PCR. Sequencing was performed with immunoSEQ multiplex PCR; in TCRdb, only in-frame clones are kept and a portion is missing. The sample yields 160,000 or so clones, 60% to 80% seen once. The sample consisted of PBMCs. The receptors shown here come from a male donor in good health and CMV-seronegative.

V usage is TRBV30 and J usage is TRBJ2-3; D gene ambiguous. The germline V gene has CDR1 GTSNPN and CDR2 SVGIG (reference sequence). V was trimmed by 4 bases and J by 0 bases, leaving 14 bases between them. This CDR3 is built from 15 residues. This CDR3 is CAWTLRRFSTDTQYF. CDR3 sequence (DNA): TGTGCCTGGACCCTGCGCAGGTTTAGCACAGATACGCAGTATTTT.

The chain recombines TRBV29-1 with TRBJ1-2, with TRBD1 matching 9 bases. Germline loops: CDR1 SQVTM, CDR2 ANQGSEA. The CDR3 is made up of 15 amino acids. V dropped 5 bases and J dropped 2; count of bases not matched to a gene: 9. This chain's CDR3 is CSVIPLGQGNYGYTF. CDR3 DNA sequence: TGCAGCGTTATACCCTTAGGACAGGGGAACTATGGCTACACCTTC. Combining the CDR3 with reference TRBV29-1 and TRBJ1-2 gives the whole variable domain SAVISQKPSRDICQRGTSLTIQCQVDSQVTMMFWYRQQPGQSLTLIATANQGSEATYESGFVIDKFPISRPNLTFSTLTVSNMSPEDSSIYLCSVIPLGQGNYGYTFGSGTRLTVV.

About this clone: This same CDR3 is encoded by further DNA sequences in the sample. The chain has TRBV27 and TRBJ2-4; 8 bases are a match to TRBD1. V trimming: 7 bases; J trimming: 0 bases; junction bases outside the gene matches: 14. This CDR3 is 18 amino acids long. Germline V lookup: CDR1 MNHEY, CDR2 SMNVEV (reference sequence). The CDR3 protein is CASTHSPTTGGAKNIQYF. CDR3 DNA sequence: TGTGCCAGCACCCACTCGCCTACCACAGGGGGAGCCAAAAACATTCAGTACTTC.

The chain carries TRBV5-1 and TRBJ1-1; 9 bases fit TRBD1. This CDR3 has 16 amino acids. From germline, CDR1 is SGHRS and CDR2 YFSETQ. V was pared by 5 bases and J by 1 base, with 9 bases of the junction left unmatched. CDR3 sequence (DNA): TGCGCCAGCAGACGTGGGACAGGGATTGGGAACACTGAAGCTTTCTTT. It yields the protein CASRRGTGIGNTEAFF. Using reference TRBV5-1 and TRBJ1-1 for the parts outside the CDR3, the full variable domain is KAGVTQTPRYLIKTRGQQVTLSCSPISGHRSVSWYQQTPGQGLQFLFEYFSETQRNKGNFPGRFSGRQFSNSRSEMNVSTLELGDSALYLCASRRGTGIGNTEAFFGQGTRLTVV.

The chain carries TRBV4-3 and TRBJ2-3, with a weak D call TRBD2 (5 bases). The CDR3 is made up of 15 amino acids. V was shortened by 4 bases and J by 1 base, with 12 bases between the two germline ends. Germline values: CDR1 LGHNA, CDR2 YSLEER. CDR3 residues: CASSLGGLRTDTQYF. Written as DNA, the CDR3 is TGCGCCAGCAGCCTAGGCGGGCTACGCACAGATACGCAGTATTTT.

The chain has TRBV6-5 and TRBJ2-5; D remains unclear. The J call may be mistaken, given a closer DNA end match to TRBJ2-7. This CDR3 has 13 amino acids. From germline, CDR1 is MNHEY and CDR2 SVGAGI. CDR3 sequence (DNA): TGTGCCAGCAGTTACTCGAAGTTCTACGAGCAGTACTTC. Translation gives CASSYSKFYEQYF.

This chain connects TRBV19 to TRBJ2-2; 8 positions agree with TRBD2. Losses at the gene ends were 8 bases for V and 4 bases for J; bases not matched to a gene: 12. The CDR3 loop spans 16 amino acids. Germline assignment: CDR1 LNHDA and CDR2 SQIVND (reference sequence). CDR3 protein: CASFLSGLGSTGELFF. The CDR3, as DNA: TGTGCCAGTTTCCTCTCGGGACTAGGATCCACCGGGGAGCTGTTTTTT. Drawing the rest from reference TRBV19 and TRBJ2-2, the complete variable domain is DGGITQSPKYLFRKEGQNVTLSCEQNLNHDAMYWYRQDPGQGLRLIYYSQIVNDFQKGDIAEGYSVSREKKESFPLTVTSAQKNPTAFYLCASFLSGLGSTGELFFGEGSRLTVL.

The genes are TRBV4-3 and TRBJ2-7, with D possibly TRBD1 on 5 matching bases. Trimming removed 4 bases from V and 4 bases from J, with 14 bases in between. Germline V gene lookup returns CDR1 LGHNA and CDR2 YSLEER. This CDR3 has 14 residues. CDR3 loop: CASSPDIDLYEQYF. In DNA, the CDR3 is TGCGCCAGCAGCCCGGACATTGACTTGTACGAGCAGTACTTC.

This clone was seen a handful of times. The chain uses TRBV19 and TRBJ1-5; TRBD1 aligns across 8 bases. Germline CDR1 LNHDA, CDR2 SQIVND (reference sequence). Losses at the gene ends were 1 base for V and 7 bases for J; bases not matched to a gene: 6. The CDR3 length is 15 residues. The CDR3 spells CASSIGGQGGQPQHF. As DNA, the CDR3 is TGTGCCAGTAGTATAGGAGGACAGGGAGGACAGCCCCAGCATTTT.

This clone was seen a few times. This chain joins TRBV5-4 and TRBJ2-1, with D maybe TRBD2 (5 bases). V was clipped by 0 bases and J by 2 bases, with 12 bases between them. Germline values: CDR1 SGHNT, CDR2 YYREEE (reference sequence). The CDR3 loop spans 16 amino acids. CDR3 protein: CASSLGGSAAYNEQFF. CDR3 bases: TGTGCCAGCAGCTTGGGAGGTTCAGCGGCCTACAATGAGCAGTTCTTC.